A selection of T cell receptor beta chains follows, all from one sample in a study of regulatory T cells in long-lasting Graves disease. A single record per CDR3 protein comes from TCRdb applying MiXCR to the multiplex PCR reads. This sample carries 350,000 to 550,000 distinct CDR3 sequences, just under 15% of them seen once, and the ten largest clones take around 17%. The sample also formed part of further work on T cells in Graves' hyperthyroidism and ophthalmopathy.

Sequences were derived from peripheral blood mononuclear cells (PBMCs), sampled at new diagnosis, from a patient treated with antithyroid drugs. Source of these receptors: a young woman with Graves disease. Each CDR3 is given with its conserved first and last residue. D genes are given only for firm matches. Not every row has a clone size; where given, it reads once, few, many or a size class.

>.|.|TRBV20-1|TRBJ2-1
TGCAGTGCTAGCACCCTGGTGGGAGGCGATGAGCAGTTCTTC
CSASTLVGGDEQFF
>many|TRBD1|TRBV10-3|TRBJ2-7
TGTGCCATCAGTGAGTCTGCCGGGACAGGGCTTAAGCAGTACTTC
CAISESAGTGLKQYF
>.|.|TRBV6-1|TRBJ2-7
TGTGCCAGCAGCCAGGACGGAACCTACGAGCAGTACTTC
CASSQDGTYEQYF
>.|TRBD1|TRBV4-2|TRBJ1-6
TGTGCCAGCAGCCAAGAGGCGACAGGGAGTTCACCCCTCCACTTT
CASSQEATGSSPLHF
>many|.|TRBV15|TRBJ1-1
TGTGCCACCAGCAGGGGGTCAGGGGAGGTCACTGAAGCTTTCTTT
CATSRGSGEVTEAFF
>many|.|TRBV20-1|TRBJ1-2
TGCAGTGCTAGAGATCTGGAGGGCGGCTCCTACTATGGCTACACCTTC
CSARDLEGGSYYGYTF
>.|.|TRBV19|TRBJ2-5
TGTGCCAGTAGTACGGGACGAAGTAAGGTAGAGACCCAGTACTTC
CASSTGRSKVETQYF
>many|.|TRBV30|TRBJ2-3
TGTGCCCGGGCAGCGCTAAGCACAGATACGCAGTATTTT
CARAALSTDTQYF
>many|.|TRBV2|TRBJ2-7
TGTGCCAGCAGTACCAGGGGAGGCCAGCAGTACTTC
CASSTRGGQQYF
>many|TRBD2|TRBV11-3|TRBJ2-2
TGTGCCAGCAGCTTAGCTCGTCCGGGGGGACCCTCGAACACCGGGGAGCTGTTTTTT
CASSLARPGGPSNTGELFF
>many|TRBD1|TRBV27|TRBJ2-7
TGTGCCAGCAGTTCCTCCCTGACAGGGGGCTACGAGCAGTACTTC
CASSSSLTGGYEQYF
>many|.|TRBV12-3/TRBV12-4|TRBJ1-1
TGTGCCAGCAGGGTCGGTAGGAACACTGAAGCTTTCTTT
CASRVGRNTEAFF
>many|.|TRBV29-1|TRBJ2-7
TGCAGCGTAGGACGGACCCCTTACGAGCAGTACTTC
CSVGRTPYEQYF
>.|.|TRBV20-1|TRBJ2-1
TGCAGTGCTTCCAGGTCGGAGCAGTTCTTC
CSASRSEQFF
>.|TRBD1|TRBV7-9|TRBJ1-1
TGTGCCAGCATCAACAGGGGGTATGACACTGAAGCTTTCTTT
CASINRGYDTEAFF
>.|.|TRBV7-9|TRBJ2-7
TGTGCCAGCAGCTTATCGGTAGGGCTAACGGGAGCTGGCTACGAGCAGTACTTC
CASSLSVGLTGAGYEQYF
>.|.|TRBV6-1|TRBJ1-2
TGTGCCAGCAGCTTCGACTTCTATGGCTACACCTTC
CASSFDFYGYTF
>.|TRBD2|TRBV6-1|TRBJ2-1
TGTGCCAGCAGTGAAATCCCCGGGACTAGCGGAGACTACAATGAGCAGTTCTTC
CASSEIPGTSGDYNEQFF
>few|TRBD1|TRBV19|TRBJ2-2
TGTGCCAGTAACAACAGGGGGACCGGGGAGCTGTTTTTT
CASNNRGTGELFF
>few|.|TRBV25-1|TRBJ2-7
TGTGCCAGCAGTGAATTAGGGGGGGGCAACTACGAGCAGTACTTC
CASSELGGGNYEQYF
>many|TRBD2|TRBV2|TRBJ2-1
TGTGCCAGCAGCCCAGCGGGATCGGGGAATGAGCAGTTCTTC
CASSPAGSGNEQFF
>many|.|TRBV20-1|TRBJ1-5
TGCAGTGCTTCCTCGACAGGTAGTAGCAATCAGCCCCAGCATTTT
CSASSTGSSNQPQHF
>many|.|TRBV27|TRBJ2-7
TGTGCCAGCAGTTTAAAATGGGGGACTCCCTACGAGCAGTACTTC
CASSLKWGTPYEQYF
>many|TRBD1|TRBV9|TRBJ1-1
TGTGCCAGCAGCGACGGACAGGGGAACACTGAAGCTTTCTTT
CASSDGQGNTEAFF
>many|.|TRBV12-3/TRBV12-4|TRBJ1-1
TGTGCCAGCAGTCAAGGGACAATGATTGCTGAAGCTTTCTTT
CASSQGTMIAEAFF
>many|.|TRBV11-1|TRBJ2-6
TGTGCCAGCAGATATGACAGCTCTGGGGCCAACGTCCTGACTTTC
CASRYDSSGANVLTF
>many|.|TRBV30|TRBJ1-4
TGTGCCTGGGGGCCCCCGCTCGGTCGCACTAATGAAAAACTGTTTTTT
CAWGPPLGRTNEKLFF
>many|TRBD1|TRBV4-1|TRBJ2-5
TGCGCCAGCAGCCAAGACCCCGGGACAGGGGACCAAGAGACCCAGTACTTC
CASSQDPGTGDQETQYF
>few|.|TRBV18|TRBJ2-7
TGTGCCAGCTCACCGCCCGCCGGGGTCGGCAGGCCTGACGTCCCCCACGAGCAGTACTTC
CASSPPAGVGRPDVPHEQYF
>few|.|TRBV14|TRBJ1-2
TGTGCCAGCAGTCGGACTGCCGCGGGTGGCTACACCTTC
CASSRTAAGGYTF
>.|.|TRBV27|TRBJ1-2
TGTGCCAGCAGTTTACTTTACCCTCAGGATACCTATGGCTACACCTTC
CASSLLYPQDTYGYTF
>few|.|TRBV11-3|TRBJ2-1
TGTGCCAGCAGCTTGGTGCTGGACAATGAGCAGTTCTTC
CASSLVLDNEQFF
>.|TRBD2|TRBV20-1|TRBJ2-1
TGCAGTGCTAGAGTGCCTAGCGGGAGGTCCTACAATGAGCAGTTCTTC
CSARVPSGRSYNEQFF
>.|TRBD2|TRBV6-2/TRBV6-3|TRBJ2-7
TGTGCCAGCAGTTACGCTAGCGGGCGTTACGAGCAGTACTTC
CASSYASGRYEQYF
>.|TRBD1|TRBV5-5|TRBJ2-1
TGCGCCAGCAGCCTCTCCGGGACAGTGTCCAATGAGCAGTTCTTC
CASSLSGTVSNEQFF
>many|.|TRBV2|TRBJ2-1
TGTGCCAGCAGTGAAATAGCTAGCGTGTACAATGAGCAGTTCTTC
CASSEIASVYNEQFF
>many|TRBD1|TRBV7-8|TRBJ2-2
TGTGCCAGCAGCCGCGACAGGGGGCGAAACACCGGGGAGCTGTTTTTT
CASSRDRGRNTGELFF